This TCR beta chain was found in a study of shared clonotypes between healthy human individuals. Study-level information: Three plates each covered CD4 naive and memory; CD8 naive two, CD8 memory one.

This table comes from immunoSEQ multiplex PCR, and its TCRdb copy is limited to in-frame clones, with some not included. The sample includes roughly 520,000 clones, 95% to 96% of them seen just once. Donors comprised healthy HIV-negative adults lacking recent acute infections or vaccinations. V lost 5 bases, J lost 0 bases, and 20 bases lay in between. Germline V lookup: CDR1 MNHEY, CDR2 SMNVEV (reference sequence). The CDR3 consists of 17 residues. This receptor was identified in a woman aged 25-40 years in good health. The genes are TRBV27 and TRBJ2-7, with D unresolved. The material sequenced was naive CD4+ T cells sorted from blood. Subset noted: CD45RA+ positively selected. This chain's CDR3 is CASSRAAVATSSYEQYF. The CDR3 nucleotides read TGTGCCAGCAGTCGAGCTGCCGTGGCGACCAGCTCCTACGAGCAGTACTTC.